The 17 T cell receptor beta chains given below trace back to one sample, sequenced in a study of T cell responses to AZD1222 COVID-19 vaccine. The repertoire was sequenced with immunoSEQ multiplex PCR; TCRdb's copy has only in-frame clones and lacks some. The sample has about 160,000 clones, roughly nine tenths seen once; the top ten hold under 4%. The sequenced sample was peripheral blood, obtained 28 days after the second AZD1222 dose. The receptors were gathered from an adult who received the AZD1222 COVID-19 vaccine.

The sample holds a few counts of this clone. The chain joins TRBV7-9 to TRBJ1-4; tentatively, D is TRBD1 (6 bases). The V end was cut by 5 bases, the J end by 0 bases, with 13 bases between. The CDR3 runs 16 residues. CDR1 is SEHNR, CDR2 FQNEAQ, per germline (reference sequence). For the CDR3, the DNA is TGTGCCAGCAGCCCACAGAACAGGGCAACTAATGAAAAACTGTTTTTT. This translates into CASSPQNRATNEKLFF.

This rearrangement joins TRBV7-8 to TRBJ1-5, with 9 bases identical to TRBD1. The CDR3 sequence is 14 residues long. V trimming: 4 bases; J trimming: 7 bases; junction bases outside the gene matches: 5. Looked up from germline, CDR1 is SGHVS and CDR2 is FQNEAQ. Written as DNA, the CDR3 is TGTGCCAGCAGCTCCCGGGACAGGGACCAGCCCCAGCATTTT. It specifies CASSSRDRDQPQHF.

The chain has TRBV7-3 and TRBJ2-1, with D hard to call. The CDR3 loop spans 12 amino acids. Trimming stripped 4 bases from V and 9 bases from J, with 10 bases between. The germline gives CDR1 SGHTA, CDR2 FQGTGA. The CDR3 nucleotides are TGTGCCAGCAGCTCCCTGGGTATTGAGCAGTTCTTC. As protein: CASSSLGIEQFF. Together with reference TRBV7-3 and TRBJ2-1, the CDR3 gives the full variable domain: GAGVSQTPSNKVTEKGKYVELRCDPISGHTALYWYRQSLGQGPEFLIYFQGTGAADDSGLPNDRFFAVRPEGSVSTLKIQRTERGDSAVYLCASSSLGIEQFFGPGTRLTVL.

In this sample, this clone turned up a few times. The chain employs TRBV30 and TRBJ2-3; TRBD2 matches at 10 bases. The J segment lost 1 base and the V segment lost 2 bases, leaving 9 bases of the junction unmatched. This CDR3 has 17 amino acids. Germline lookup yields CDR1 GTSNPN and CDR2 SVGIG (reference sequence). CDR3 nucleotides: TGTGCCTGGAGTTACACCCCAACTAGCGGGGGCACAGATACGCAGTATTTT. Its protein product is CAWSYTPTSGGTDTQYF.

In nucleotides, the CDR3 is TGTGCCACCCAGGGGGCGAACGGGGATGAGCAGTTCTTC. Translating gives CATQGANGDEQFF. This chain connects TRBV27 to TRBJ2-1; 8 bases are shared with TRBD1. CDR1 and CDR2 from the germline V gene are MNHEY and SMNVEV (reference sequence). The CDR3 consists of 13 residues. V gave up 10 bases and J gave up 8 bases; unmatched junction bases: 10.

The table lists this clone with a count of one. The chain joins TRBV18 to TRBJ1-2, with unresolved D. V lost 3 bases, J lost 2 bases, and 16 bases lay in between. CDR3 size: 16 residues. Per germline, CDR1 KGHSH and CDR2 LQKENI. The CDR3 reads CASSPQSGQKNYGYTF. CDR3 sequence (DNA): TGTGCCAGCTCACCCCAATCCGGCCAGAAAAACTATGGCTACACCTTC.

A single count supports this clone. V usage is TRBV20-1 and J usage is TRBJ2-1; 7 positions match TRBD1. V lost 6 bases to trimming and J lost 10 bases; unmatched junction nucleotides: 6. The CDR3 has 11 residues. Germline V CDR1 and CDR2: DFQATT, SNEGSKA (reference sequence). In nucleotides, the CDR3 is TGCAGTGCGGAACGGGGACAGGAGCAGTTCTTC. Amino acid sequence: CSAERGQEQFF.

This chain joins TRBV6-4 and TRBJ2-1; 9 bases agree with TRBD2. Per germline, CDR1 MRHNA and CDR2 SNTAGT. V was clipped by 3 bases and J by 5 bases; unmatched bases: 8. This CDR3 is 16 amino acids long. This CDR3 reads CASSDAWREGHNEQFF. The DNA of the CDR3 is TGTGCCAGCAGTGATGCCTGGCGGGAGGGCCACAATGAGCAGTTCTTC.

This sequence joins TRBV29-1 and TRBJ2-7; D gene uncertain. The CDR3 is 12 residues long. V was cut by 1 base and J by 5 bases, with 9 bases left in between. From germline, CDR1 is SQVTM and CDR2 ANQGSEA. CDR3 nucleotide sequence: TGCAGCGTTGAAGTTACGGGTGACGAGCAGTACTTC. The encoded protein is CSVEVTGDEQYF.

This clone came up once. This chain joins TRBV28 and TRBJ2-1; 12 nucleotides match TRBD1. The CDR3 extends over 16 amino acids. J lost 5 bases, V lost 0 bases, and 2 bases had no gene match. Germline-derived CDR1 and CDR2 are MDHEN and SYDVKM. The CDR3 DNA reads as TGTGCCAGCAGTTTATGGGGACAGGGGGCTCACAATGAGCAGTTCTTC. It translates to CASSLWGQGAHNEQFF.

The V call is TRBV13, the J call TRBJ2-7; TRBD2 matches 8 bases. The CDR3 has 14 amino acids. Germline assignment: CDR1 PRHDT and CDR2 FYEKMQ (reference sequence). V lost 6 bases to trimming and J lost 0 bases; unmatched junction nucleotides: 4. The CDR3 DNA follows: TGTGCCAGCAGGCTTCGGGGGGGCTCCTACGAGCAGTACTTC. Protein: CASRLRGGSYEQYF.

The chain links TRBV4-3 to TRBJ2-7, with D tentatively TRBD2 (6 bases). Germline CDR1 reads LGHNA; CDR2 reads YSLEER. The CDR3 is 15 residues long. The germline V and J ends were trimmed by 0 bases and 0 bases, with 9 bases remaining between them. CDR3 sequence: CASSQDPSDSYEQYF. As DNA, the CDR3 is TGCGCCAGCAGCCAAGACCCTAGCGACTCCTACGAGCAGTACTTC.

This chain uses TRBV15 with TRBJ1-1; 9 bases map to TRBD1. The junction had 6 bases not matched to a gene; V was cut back by 5 bases and J by 5 bases. The germline V gene has CDR1 LNHNV and CDR2 YYDKDF (reference sequence). The CDR3 is made up of 14 amino acids. CDR3 sequence: CATSGQGRETEAFF. CDR3 DNA: TGTGCCACCAGCGGACAGGGGAGGGAAACTGAAGCTTTCTTT.

This chain links TRBV29-1 with TRBJ2-1, with 7 bases matching TRBD1. CDR3 length: 12 residues. Germline V gene data show CDR1 as SQVTM and CDR2 as ANQGSEA. Trimming removed 3 bases from V and 5 bases from J; junction bases left unmatched: 1. The CDR3 here is CSVDRGNNEQFF. The CDR3 DNA follows: TGCAGCGTTGACAGGGGGAACAATGAGCAGTTCTTC.

The chain employs TRBV5-1 and TRBJ2-3; TRBD2 might be the D (5 bases). Trimming left V 1 base short and J 6 bases short, with 15 bases between. Germline CDR1 reads SGHRS; CDR2 reads YFSETQ. The CDR3 is 15 amino acids. CDR3 sequence: CASSLTDSRRDTQYF. The CDR3 DNA follows: TGCGCCAGCAGCTTGACGGACTCGAGGAGGGATACGCAGTATTTT.

CDR3 region: CASSEPGGEEETQYF. The CDR3 nucleotides read TGTGCCAGCAGTGAACCCGGGGGGGAGGAAGAGACCCAGTACTTC. The chain uses TRBV2 and TRBJ2-5, with 8 bases fitting TRBD2. Germline CDR1 is SNHLY and CDR2 is FYNNEI. Germline trimming cut 2 bases from V and 3 bases from J; bases unmatched to any gene: 5. The CDR3 has 15 amino acids. Variable domain in full (rest from reference TRBV2 and TRBJ2-5): EPEVTQTPSHQVTQMGQEVILRCVPISNHLYFYWYRQILGQKVEFLVSFYNNEISEKSEIFDDQFSVERPDGSNFTLKIRSTKLEDSAMYFCASSEPGGEEETQYFGPGTRLLVL.

A remark on this clone: The sample carries other DNA sequences with the same CDR3. V usage is TRBV19 and J usage is TRBJ2-3; D may be TRBD1 or TRBD2 (6 bases each). The V gene lost 3 bases and the J gene lost 1 base, with 11 bases spanning the gap. Germline-derived CDR1 and CDR2 are LNHDA and SQIVND (reference sequence). The CDR3 consists of 15 residues. CDR3 in amino acids: CASSIGGGRTDTQYF. The CDR3 DNA reads as TGTGCCAGTAGTATCGGAGGGGGACGCACAGATACGCAGTATTTT. Full variable domain (rest looked up from reference TRBV19 and TRBJ2-3): DGGITQSPKYLFRKEGQNVTLSCEQNLNHDAMYWYRQDPGQGLRLIYYSQIVNDFQKGDIAEGYSVSREKKESFPLTVTSAQKNPTAFYLCASSIGGGRTDTQYFGPGTRLTVL.